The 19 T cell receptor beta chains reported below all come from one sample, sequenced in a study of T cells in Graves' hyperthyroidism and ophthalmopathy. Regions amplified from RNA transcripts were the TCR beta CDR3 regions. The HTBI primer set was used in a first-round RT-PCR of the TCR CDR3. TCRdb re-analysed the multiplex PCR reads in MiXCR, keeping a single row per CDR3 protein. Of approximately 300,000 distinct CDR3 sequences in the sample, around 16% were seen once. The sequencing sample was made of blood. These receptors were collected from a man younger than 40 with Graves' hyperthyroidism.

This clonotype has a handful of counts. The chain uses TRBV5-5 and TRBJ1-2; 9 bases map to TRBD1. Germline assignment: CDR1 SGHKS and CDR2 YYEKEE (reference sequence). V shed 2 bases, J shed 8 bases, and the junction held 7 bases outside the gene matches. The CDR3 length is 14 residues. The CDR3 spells CASSFFTGGAGYTF. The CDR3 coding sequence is TGTGCCAGCAGCTTCTTCACAGGGGGCGCGGGCTACACCTTC.

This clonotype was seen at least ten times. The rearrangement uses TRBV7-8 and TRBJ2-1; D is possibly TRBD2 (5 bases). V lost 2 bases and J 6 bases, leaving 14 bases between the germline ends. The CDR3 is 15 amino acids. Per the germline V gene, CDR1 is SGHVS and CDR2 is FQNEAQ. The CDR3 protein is CASSLFDRGPNEQFF. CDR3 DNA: TGTGCCAGCAGCTTATTTGACCGGGGTCCCAATGAGCAGTTCTTC.

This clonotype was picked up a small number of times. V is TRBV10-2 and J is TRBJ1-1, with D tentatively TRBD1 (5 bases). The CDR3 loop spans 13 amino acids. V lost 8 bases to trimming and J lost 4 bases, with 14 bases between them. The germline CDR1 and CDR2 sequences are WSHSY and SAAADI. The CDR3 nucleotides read TGCGCCAGCGACCAGGGAGCGGGCACTGAAGCTTTCTTT. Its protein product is CASDQGAGTEAFF.

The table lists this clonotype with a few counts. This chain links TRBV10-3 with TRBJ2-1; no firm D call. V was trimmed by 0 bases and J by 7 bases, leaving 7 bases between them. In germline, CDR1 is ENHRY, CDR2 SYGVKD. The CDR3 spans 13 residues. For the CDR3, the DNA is TGTGCCATCAGTGAGTCAGGTTCGAATGAGCAGTTCTTC. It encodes CAISESGSNEQFF.

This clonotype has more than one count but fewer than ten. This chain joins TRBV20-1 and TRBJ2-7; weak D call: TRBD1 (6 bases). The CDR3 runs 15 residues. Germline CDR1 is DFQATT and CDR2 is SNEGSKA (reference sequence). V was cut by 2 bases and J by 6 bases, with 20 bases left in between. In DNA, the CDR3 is TGCAGTGCTAGACGCCGGGACACTAGTCTGGTCGAGCAGTACTTC. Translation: CSARRRDTSLVEQYF.

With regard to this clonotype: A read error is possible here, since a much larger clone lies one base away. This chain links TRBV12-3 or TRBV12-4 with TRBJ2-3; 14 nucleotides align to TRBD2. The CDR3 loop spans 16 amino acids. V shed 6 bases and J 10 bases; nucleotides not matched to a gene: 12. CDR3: CASRTGLAGGGDSQYF. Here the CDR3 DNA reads TGTGCCAGCAGGACCGGACTAGCGGGAGGAGGGGATTCGCAGTATTTT.

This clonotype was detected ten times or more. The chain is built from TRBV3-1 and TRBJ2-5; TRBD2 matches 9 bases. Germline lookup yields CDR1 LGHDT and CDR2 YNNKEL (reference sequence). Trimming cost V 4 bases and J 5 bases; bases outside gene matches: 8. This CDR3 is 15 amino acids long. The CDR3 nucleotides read TGTGCCAGCAGCCCAGCGGGAGGCCGGGGGGAGACCCAGTACTTC. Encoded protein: CASSPAGGRGETQYF.

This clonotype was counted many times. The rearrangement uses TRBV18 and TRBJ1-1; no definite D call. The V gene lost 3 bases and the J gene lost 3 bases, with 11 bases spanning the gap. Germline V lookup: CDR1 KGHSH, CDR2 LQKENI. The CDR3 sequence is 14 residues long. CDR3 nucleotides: TGTGCCAGCTCACCTTCCCCCGCTGACACTGAAGCTTTCTTT. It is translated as CASSPSPADTEAFF.

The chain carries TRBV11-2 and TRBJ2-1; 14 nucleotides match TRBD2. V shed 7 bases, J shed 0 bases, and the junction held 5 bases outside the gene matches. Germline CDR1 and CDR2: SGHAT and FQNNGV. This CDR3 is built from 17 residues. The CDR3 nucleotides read TGTGCCAGCAACCCCGGGACTAGCGGGGGCTCCTACAATGAGCAGTTCTTC. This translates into CASNPGTSGGSYNEQFF.

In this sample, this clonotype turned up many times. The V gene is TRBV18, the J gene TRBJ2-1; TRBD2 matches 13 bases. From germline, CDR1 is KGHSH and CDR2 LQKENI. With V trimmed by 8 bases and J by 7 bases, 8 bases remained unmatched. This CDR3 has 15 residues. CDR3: CASAMGLAGQNEQFF. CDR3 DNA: TGTGCCAGCGCGATGGGACTAGCGGGACAGAATGAGCAGTTCTTC.

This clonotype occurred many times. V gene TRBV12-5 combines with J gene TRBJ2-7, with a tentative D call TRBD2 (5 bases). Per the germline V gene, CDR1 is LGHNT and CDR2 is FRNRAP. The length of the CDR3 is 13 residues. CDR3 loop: CTPMDSRGHEQYF. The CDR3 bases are TGTACCCCCATGGACTCCCGCGGGCACGAGCAGTACTTC.

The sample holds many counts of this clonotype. The chain's CDR3 is CASSPLGSQETQYF. CDR3 in DNA: TGCGCCAGCAGTCCCCTAGGGAGCCAAGAGACCCAGTACTTC. The chain combines TRBV10-2 with TRBJ2-5; D is perhaps TRBD2 (5 bases). CDR3 size: 14 residues. Germline V lookup: CDR1 WSHSY, CDR2 SAAADI. The V gene lost 5 bases and the J gene lost 1 base, with 11 bases spanning the gap.

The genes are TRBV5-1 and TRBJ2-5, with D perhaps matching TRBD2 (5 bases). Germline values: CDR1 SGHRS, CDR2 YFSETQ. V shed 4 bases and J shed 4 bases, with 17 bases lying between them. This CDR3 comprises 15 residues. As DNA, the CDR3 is TGCGCCAGCAGCCCAGCCGAGGGATTAGGAGAGACCCAGTACTTC. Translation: CASSPAEGLGETQYF.

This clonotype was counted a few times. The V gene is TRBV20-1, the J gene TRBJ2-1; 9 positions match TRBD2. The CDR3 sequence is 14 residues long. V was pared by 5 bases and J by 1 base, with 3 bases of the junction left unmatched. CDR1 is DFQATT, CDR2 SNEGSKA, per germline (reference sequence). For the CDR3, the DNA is TGCAGTGCTGGACTAGCGACGTCCTACAATGAGCAGTTCTTC. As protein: CSAGLATSYNEQFF.

The CDR3 coding sequence is TGTGCCAGCTCCCCAAGACAGGGTAGCGCTGAAGCTTTCTTT. The encoded protein is CASSPRQGSAEAFF. The chain couples TRBV18 to TRBJ1-1; TRBD1 aligns across 7 bases. Trimming at V came to 6 bases and at J to 6 bases, leaving 10 bases not matched to a gene. Germline V lookup: CDR1 KGHSH, CDR2 LQKENI. There are 14 residues in the CDR3.

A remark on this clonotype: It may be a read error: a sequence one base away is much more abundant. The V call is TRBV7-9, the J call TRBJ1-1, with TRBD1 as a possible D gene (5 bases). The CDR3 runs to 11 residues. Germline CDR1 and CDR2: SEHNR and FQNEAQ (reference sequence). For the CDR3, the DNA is TGTGCCAGCAGCTTAGCGGGGGAAGCTCTCTTT. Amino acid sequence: CASSLAGEALF.

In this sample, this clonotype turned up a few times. CDR3 in amino acids: CASSEPGQGAEDTQYF. CDR3 DNA sequence: TGTGCCAGCAGTGAACCGGGACAGGGGGCGGAAGATACGCAGTATTTT. The J gene is TRBJ2-3, the V gene TRBV28, with 12 bases that match TRBD1. The CDR3 extends over 16 amino acids. CDR1 is MDHEN and CDR2 is SYDVKM in the germline V gene. V dropped 5 bases and J dropped 5; count of bases not matched to a gene: 8.

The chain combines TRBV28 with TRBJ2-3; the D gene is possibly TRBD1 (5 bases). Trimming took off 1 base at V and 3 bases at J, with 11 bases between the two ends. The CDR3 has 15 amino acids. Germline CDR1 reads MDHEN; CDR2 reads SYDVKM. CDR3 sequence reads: CASSLFGPGTDTQYF. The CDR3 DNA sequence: TGTGCCAGCAGTTTATTCGGCCCAGGGACAGATACGCAGTATTTT.

The CDR3 nucleotides read TGTGCCAGCGGGGACAGGGGGAACAAAAATGAAAAACTGTTTTTT. Residues: CASGDRGNKNEKLFF. The V call is TRBV7-8, the J call TRBJ1-4, with 11 nucleotides matching TRBD1. The CDR3 covers 15 residues. V lost 8 bases and J lost 5; bases outside the gene matches: 7. Germline V CDR1 and CDR2: SGHVS, FQNEAQ.